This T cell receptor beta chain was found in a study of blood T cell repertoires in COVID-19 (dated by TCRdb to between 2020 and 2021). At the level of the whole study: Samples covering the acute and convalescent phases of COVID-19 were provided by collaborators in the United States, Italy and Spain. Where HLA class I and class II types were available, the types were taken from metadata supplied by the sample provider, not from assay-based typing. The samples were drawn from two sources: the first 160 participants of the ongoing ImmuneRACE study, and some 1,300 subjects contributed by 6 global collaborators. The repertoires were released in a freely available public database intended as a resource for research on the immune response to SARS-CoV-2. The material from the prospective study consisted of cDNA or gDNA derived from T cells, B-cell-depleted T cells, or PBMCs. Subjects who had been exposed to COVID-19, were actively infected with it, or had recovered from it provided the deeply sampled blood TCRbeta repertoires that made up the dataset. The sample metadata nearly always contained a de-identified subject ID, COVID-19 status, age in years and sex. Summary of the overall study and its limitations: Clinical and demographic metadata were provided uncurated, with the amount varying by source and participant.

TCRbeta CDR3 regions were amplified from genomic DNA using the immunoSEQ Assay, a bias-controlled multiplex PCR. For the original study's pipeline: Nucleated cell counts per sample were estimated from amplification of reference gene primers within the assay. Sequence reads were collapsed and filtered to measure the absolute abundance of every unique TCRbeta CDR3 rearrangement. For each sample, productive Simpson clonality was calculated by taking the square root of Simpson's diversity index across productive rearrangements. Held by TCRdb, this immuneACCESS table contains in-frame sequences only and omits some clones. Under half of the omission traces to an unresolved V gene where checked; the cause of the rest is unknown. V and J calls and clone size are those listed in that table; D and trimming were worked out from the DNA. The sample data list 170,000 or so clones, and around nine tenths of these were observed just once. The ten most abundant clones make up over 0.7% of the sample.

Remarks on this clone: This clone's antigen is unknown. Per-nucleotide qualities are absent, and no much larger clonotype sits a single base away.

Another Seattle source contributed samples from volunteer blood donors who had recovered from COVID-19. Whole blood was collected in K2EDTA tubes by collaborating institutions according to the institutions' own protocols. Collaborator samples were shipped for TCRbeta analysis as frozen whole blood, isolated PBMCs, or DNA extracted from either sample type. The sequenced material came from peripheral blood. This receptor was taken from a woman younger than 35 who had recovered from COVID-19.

The CDR3 amino acid sequence is: CAISDGSGYEQYV. DNA sequence: TGTGCCATCAGTGACGGGAGCGGCTACGAGCAGTACGTC. Recombination linked TRBV10-3 to TRBJ2-7; TRBD2 might be the D gene, on 6 matching bases. From the cysteine up to the valine, the CDR3 has a length of 13 residues. The sequence is cut down to CDR3 DNA, 39 bases in frame from base 1. V and J are truncated by 3 bases and 3 bases respectively, leaving an intervening sequence of 9 bases. CDR1 and CDR2 are read off the germline V gene as ENHRY and SYGVKD.